One and the same sample provided the 24 T cell receptor beta chains below, sequenced in a study of breast tumors, draining lymph nodes, adjacent tissues. The lymph nodes were axillary draining lymph nodes from breast cancer patients. MiXCR, run by TCRdb on the multiplex PCR reads, gives a single entry per CDR3 protein. The table has around 250,000 distinct CDR3 sequences, under 35% seen once. Input material: axillary lymph node tissue. The receptors shown here come from a female donor with breast cancer. Some clones in this sample may be carry-over from other donors' samples.

This clonotype has a handful of counts. A much more abundant neighbour one base away suggests this may be a read error. The V and J genes are TRBV20-1 and TRBJ2-3; 10 positions agree with TRBD1. CDR1 is DFQATT and CDR2 is SNEGSKA in the germline V gene (reference sequence). The CDR3 spans 14 residues. V dropped 5 bases and J dropped 8; count of bases not matched to a gene: 10. CDR3 in DNA: TGCAGTGCTGGAAGCCTTAGACAGGGGGCTACGCAGTATTTT. As protein: CSAGSLRQGATQYF.

This clonotype was recorded many times. The gene calls are TRBV6-5 and TRBJ1-5; D is ambiguous. Per the germline V gene, CDR1 is MNHEY and CDR2 is SVGAGI. CDR3 length equals 14 residues. The V gene lost 4 bases and the J gene lost 3 bases, with 10 bases spanning the gap. In DNA form, the CDR3 reads TGTGCCAGCAGTTTGAAGGATCCCAATCAGCCCCAGCATTTT. It yields the protein CASSLKDPNQPQHF.

This clonotype occurred once. The chain links TRBV12-3 or TRBV12-4 to TRBJ1-1; a weak D match, TRBD1 (5 bases). Trimming pared 6 bases from V and 0 bases from J, leaving 17 bases between. The CDR3 contains 16 residues. CDR3 sequence reads: CASSPPRRGVNTEAFF. CDR3 bases: TGTGCCAGCAGCCCGCCTCGGAGAGGGGTGAACACTGAAGCTTTCTTT.

This clonotype has ten or more counts. The V gene is TRBV5-5, the J gene TRBJ1-2, with D maybe TRBD1 (6 bases). The CDR3 contains 15 residues. Germline CDR1 reads SGHKS; CDR2 reads YYEKEE (reference sequence). Trimming stripped 0 bases from V and 4 bases from J, with 13 bases between. DNA for the CDR3: TGTGCCAGCAGCTTGGGCGGACAGCTTGCCTATGGCTACACCTTC. Its translation: CASSLGGQLAYGYTF.

This clonotype was seen many times. The rearrangement joins TRBV19 to TRBJ2-5; D possibly corresponds to TRBD1 (5 bases). V was cut by 8 bases and J by 5 bases, with 24 bases left in between. This CDR3 is built from 16 residues. The V gene's germline CDR1 is LNHDA and CDR2 SQIVND (reference sequence). CDR3 loop: CASCPTGTVWWETQYF. Written as DNA, the CDR3 is TGTGCCAGTTGCCCCACAGGAACGGTGTGGTGGGAGACCCAGTACTTC.

This chain links TRBV10-2 with TRBJ1-1; the D gene is possibly TRBD1 (6 bases). With 7 bases removed from V and 6 bases from J, the gap between germline ends came to 15 bases. Germline CDR1 and CDR2: WSHSY and SAAADI. The CDR3 sequence is 13 residues long. CDR3: CASTWTVFAEAFF. Written as DNA, the CDR3 is TGCGCCAGCACCTGGACAGTTTTCGCTGAAGCTTTCTTT.

The chain employs TRBV2 and TRBJ2-3; 14 positions agree with TRBD2. J lost 0 bases, V lost 7 bases, and 9 bases had no gene match. CDR3 size: 18 residues. Germline CDR1 is SNHLY and CDR2 is FYNNEI. The CDR3 nucleotides read TGTGCCAGCACCGGACTAGCGGGGGGATTCGCTAGCACAGATACGCAGTATTTT. Protein product: CASTGLAGGFASTDTQYF.

In its sample, this clonotype was seen many times. The chain joins TRBV6-1 to TRBJ1-2; a weak D match, TRBD1 (5 bases). The germline gives CDR1 MNHNS, CDR2 SASEGT. Trimming took off 9 bases at V and 8 bases at J, with 19 bases between the two ends. The CDR3 is 13 amino acids. This chain's CDR3 is CASKEYAGHGYTF. The CDR3 DNA sequence: TGTGCCAGTAAGGAATACGCGGGGCACGGCTACACCTTC.

This clonotype was recorded at least ten times. The chain recombines TRBV5-5 with TRBJ2-3; D unresolved. The germline gives CDR1 SGHKS, CDR2 YYEKEE (reference sequence). The V and J ends lost 1 base and 0 bases respectively, with 6 bases between them. The CDR3 length is 14 residues. This CDR3 is CASSLPSSTDTQYF. CDR3 sequence (DNA): TGTGCCAGCAGCTTGCCTTCTAGCACAGATACGCAGTATTTT.

Of note for this clonotype: This may come from a read error, since a much larger clone is one base off. The gene calls are TRBV6-5 and TRBJ2-6; unclear D gene. The CDR3 has 14 residues. V was cut by 5 bases and J by 6 bases, with 11 bases left in between. Germline lookup yields CDR1 MNHEY and CDR2 SVGAGI. CDR3 protein: CASSHEGKANVLTF. The DNA of the CDR3 is TGTGCCAGCAGTCACGAAGGAAAGGCCAACGTCCTGACTTTC.

This chain uses TRBV6-6 with TRBJ2-3, with D uncertain. The V end was cut by 5 bases, the J end by 2 bases, with 17 bases between. CDR1 is MNHNY, CDR2 SVGAGI, per germline (reference sequence). This CDR3 region has 16 residues. As DNA, the CDR3 is TGTGCCAGCAGTCACCGGACGGACGGCTCCACAGATACGCAGTATTTT. This gives the protein CASSHRTDGSTDTQYF.

This clonotype was picked up many times. The rearrangement uses TRBV9 and TRBJ2-7; 10 bases line up with TRBD2. Germline V gene data show CDR1 as SGDLS and CDR2 as YYNGEE. J gave up 2 bases and V 1 base, and 3 bases lay outside the gene matches. CDR3 length: 15 residues. The CDR3 DNA reads TGTGCCAGCAGCGTAACTAGCGGGGACACCTACGAGCAGTACTTC. Amino acids: CASSVTSGDTYEQYF.

This clonotype was counted ten times or more. The rearrangement joins TRBV7-9 to TRBJ2-5; D call uncertain. V dropped 3 bases and J dropped 5 bases, with 16 bases sitting between them. CDR3 length equals 15 residues. Germline V gives CDR1 SEHNR, CDR2 FQNEAQ (reference sequence). The CDR3 reads CASSLGSAQRETQYF. CDR3 bases: TGTGCCAGCAGCTTGGGATCGGCACAAAGGGAGACCCAGTACTTC.

The table lists this clonotype with many counts. This chain joins TRBV19 and TRBJ1-6, with unresolved D. Per the germline V gene, CDR1 is LNHDA and CDR2 is SQIVND (reference sequence). The CDR3 totals 14 residues. V shed 5 bases and J shed 10 bases, with 15 bases lying between them. This CDR3 reads CASSSEAIPSPLHF. The CDR3 coding sequence is TGTGCCAGTAGTTCTGAAGCTATCCCCTCACCCCTCCACTTT.

This clonotype was seen many times. The J gene is TRBJ1-6, the V gene TRBV6-1; D is ambiguous. CDR1 and CDR2 from the germline V gene are MNHNS and SASEGT. Trimming shortened V by 4 bases and J by 7 bases, and 8 bases separated the two germline ends. CDR3 length equals 13 residues. The CDR3 reads CASSGHSNSPLHF. The CDR3 nucleotides read TGTGCCAGCAGTGGACATTCAAATTCACCCCTCCACTTT.

This clonotype has just a few counts. V and J are TRBV5-1 and TRBJ2-7; 9 bases align to TRBD1. With V trimmed by 8 bases and J by 2 bases, 5 bases remained unmatched. The germline CDR1 and CDR2 sequences are SGHRS and YFSETQ. The CDR3 spans 13 residues. The CDR3 nucleotides read TGCGCCAGTACGACAGGGGGTACCTACGAGCAGTACTTC. Translating it yields CASTTGGTYEQYF.

This clonotype was picked up many times. The V call is TRBV2, the J call TRBJ1-2, with 9 bases aligning to TRBD1. The germline gives CDR1 SNHLY, CDR2 FYNNEI. The CDR3 runs 12 residues. V dropped 6 bases and J dropped 8; count of bases not matched to a gene: 4. CDR3 DNA: TGTGCCAGCAGGAGGACAGGGGTCGGCTACACCTTC. This sequence encodes CASRRTGVGYTF.

This clonotype was recorded a few times. The chain employs TRBV7-9 and TRBJ2-5; a possible D gene is TRBD1 (6 bases). CDR1 is SEHNR, CDR2 FQNEAQ, per germline (reference sequence). The V end was cut by 0 bases, the J end by 4 bases, with 12 bases between. This CDR3 contains 15 residues. CDR3 sequence reads: CASSLAGARGETQYF. In DNA form, the CDR3 reads TGTGCCAGCAGCTTAGCGGGGGCGCGCGGAGAGACCCAGTACTTC.

Concerning this clonotype itself: This may arise from a read error, as a much more abundant clone is one base away. The chain is built from TRBV11-2 and TRBJ2-2; 7 nucleotides agree with TRBD2. This CDR3 region has 17 residues. In germline, CDR1 is SGHAT, CDR2 FQNNGV. With V trimmed by 0 bases and J by 1 base, 5 bases remained unmatched. The CDR3 spells CASSLDPSSGNTGELFF. DNA of the CDR3: TGTGCCAGCAGCTTAGATCCGTCTAGCGGGAACACCGGGGAGCTGTTTTTT.

V usage is TRBV29-1 and J usage is TRBJ2-3; 13 bases map to TRBD2. Germline CDR1 reads SQVTM; CDR2 reads ANQGSEA. With 7 bases clipped from V and 0 bases from J, the junction kept 7 bases outside the gene matches. This CDR3 is built from 16 residues. The CDR3 loop reads CSAIGLAGDSTDTQYF. In DNA form, the CDR3 reads TGCAGCGCCATCGGACTAGCGGGGGACAGCACAGATACGCAGTATTTT.

This clonotype appeared many times. This rearrangement joins TRBV20-1 to TRBJ1-6; TRBD1 matches 7 bases. The CDR3 has 14 residues. Trimming cost V 3 bases and J 6 bases; bases outside gene matches: 5. Germline CDR1 DFQATT, CDR2 SNEGSKA (reference sequence). The CDR3 DNA reads TGCAGTGCTAGGTCGACAGGGCGTAATTCACCCCTCCACTTT. This translates into CSARSTGRNSPLHF.

This clonotype was recorded at least ten times. The rearrangement uses TRBV29-1 and TRBJ2-5; tentative D call: TRBD1 (6 bases). The CDR3 consists of 14 residues. The V end was cut by 3 bases, the J end by 0 bases, with 11 bases between. Germline V CDR1 and CDR2: SQVTM, ANQGSEA. The CDR3, as DNA: TGCAGCGTTGATCACGACAGGCACCAAGAGACCCAGTACTTC. This gives the protein CSVDHDRHQETQYF.

This clonotype is categorized as medium-sized. The rearrangement joins TRBV10-3 to TRBJ2-6; D perhaps matches TRBD1 (6 bases). This CDR3 contains 14 residues. V was pared by 10 bases and J by 2 bases, with 12 bases between. Germline CDR1 and CDR2: ENHRY and SYGVKD. The CDR3 DNA is TGTGCCACCGACACAGGGACTGGGGCCAACGTCCTGACTTTC. It is translated as CATDTGTGANVLTF.

With respect to this clonotype: Sequence at one end of the junction differs from germline and may be a read error. The chain uses TRBV7-7 and TRBJ2-3; D unresolved. This CDR3 contains 15 residues. CDR1 and CDR2 from the germline V gene are SSHAT and FNYEAQ (reference sequence). The CDR3 sequence is CASSLKGPSTDTQYF. In nucleotides, the CDR3 is TGTGCTAGCAGCTTAAAAGGGCCTAGCACAGATACGCAGTATTTT.